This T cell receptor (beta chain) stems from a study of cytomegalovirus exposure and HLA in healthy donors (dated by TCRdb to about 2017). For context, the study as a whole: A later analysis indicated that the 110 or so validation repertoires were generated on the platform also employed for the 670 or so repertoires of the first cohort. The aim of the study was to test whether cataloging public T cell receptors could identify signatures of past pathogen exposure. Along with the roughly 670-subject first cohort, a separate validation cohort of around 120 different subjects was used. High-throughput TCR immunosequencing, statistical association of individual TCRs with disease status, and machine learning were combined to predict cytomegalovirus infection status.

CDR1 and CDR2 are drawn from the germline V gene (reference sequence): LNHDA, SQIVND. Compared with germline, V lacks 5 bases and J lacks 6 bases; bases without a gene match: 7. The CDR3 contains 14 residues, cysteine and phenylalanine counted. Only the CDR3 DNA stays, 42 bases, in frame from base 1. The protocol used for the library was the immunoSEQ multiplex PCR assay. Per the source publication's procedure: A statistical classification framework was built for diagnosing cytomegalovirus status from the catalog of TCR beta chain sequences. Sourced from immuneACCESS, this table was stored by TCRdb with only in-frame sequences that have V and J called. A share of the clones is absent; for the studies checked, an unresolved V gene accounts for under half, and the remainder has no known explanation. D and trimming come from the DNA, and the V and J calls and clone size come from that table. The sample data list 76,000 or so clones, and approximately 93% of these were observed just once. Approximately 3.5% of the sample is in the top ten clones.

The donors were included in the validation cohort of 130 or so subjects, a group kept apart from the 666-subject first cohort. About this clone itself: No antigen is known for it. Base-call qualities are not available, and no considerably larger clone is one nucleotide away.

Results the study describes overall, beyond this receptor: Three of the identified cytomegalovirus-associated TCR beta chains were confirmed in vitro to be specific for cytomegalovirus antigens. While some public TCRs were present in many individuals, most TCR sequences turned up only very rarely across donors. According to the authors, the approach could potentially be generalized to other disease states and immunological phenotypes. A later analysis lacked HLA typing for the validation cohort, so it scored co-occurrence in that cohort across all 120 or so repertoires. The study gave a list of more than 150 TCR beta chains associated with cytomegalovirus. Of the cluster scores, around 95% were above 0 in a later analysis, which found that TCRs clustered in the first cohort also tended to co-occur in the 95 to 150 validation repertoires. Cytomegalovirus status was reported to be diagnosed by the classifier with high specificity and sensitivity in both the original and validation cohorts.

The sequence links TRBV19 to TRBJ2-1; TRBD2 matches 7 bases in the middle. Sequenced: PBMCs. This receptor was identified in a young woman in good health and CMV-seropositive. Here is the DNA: TGTGCCAGTAGTCCCCGGGGGGTAACCAATGAGCAGTTCTTC. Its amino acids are CASSPRGVTNEQFF.